Listed below are T cell receptor beta chains from one sample, sequenced in a study of cytotoxic CD8 clonotypes in ibrutinib-treated CLL. Assay: immunoSEQ multiplex PCR; the TCRdb copy retains only in-frame clones and omits some. The data show 23,000 or so clones, with about 70% seen just once and around 28% held by the top ten. The sample was PBMCs, taken after 24 months of ibrutinib treatment. Receptor source: a human donor with chronic lymphocytic leukemia. The CDR3 runs from the conserved cysteine through the conserved F or W. The D gene is left open where the match is weak. Clone size appears in some rows only: once, few, many, or a class for an expanded clone.

j_call: TRBJ1-1; clone_size: few; v_call: TRBV10-1; d_call: .; cdr3_nt: TGCGCCAGCAGTGAGTCGGCAGGGGTTTCGGGGTCTAGGATGACTGAAGCTTTCTTT; cdr3_aa: CASSESAGVSGSRMTEAFF
j_call: TRBJ2-5; clone_size: .; v_call: TRBV11-2; d_call: .; cdr3_nt: TGTGCCAGCAGCTTGGGGGGTAGTCGGAACTTC; cdr3_aa: CASSLGGSRNF
j_call: TRBJ1-2; clone_size: .; v_call: TRBV5-1; d_call: TRBD1; cdr3_nt: TGCGCCAGCAGCCGGGACAGGGGGGTCGGCTACACCTTC; cdr3_aa: CASSRDRGVGYTF
j_call: TRBJ1-2; clone_size: .; v_call: TRBV4-2; d_call: .; cdr3_nt: TGTGCCAGCAGCCGAGGCCCCGGACGGGACTATGGCTACACCTTC; cdr3_aa: CASSRGPGRDYGYTF
j_call: TRBJ2-7; clone_size: .; v_call: TRBV7-6; d_call: .; cdr3_nt: TGTGCCAGCAGCTTAGCGATCGAGTACGAGCAGTACTTC; cdr3_aa: CASSLAIEYEQYF
j_call: TRBJ1-2; clone_size: many; v_call: TRBV4-1; d_call: TRBD1; cdr3_nt: TGCGCCAGCAGCCAAGCCCCAGGGGGAGGGGGTGGCTACACCTTC; cdr3_aa: CASSQAPGGGGGYTF
j_call: TRBJ2-1; clone_size: few; v_call: TRBV5-6; d_call: TRBD1; cdr3_nt: TGTGCCAGCGGGAACCAGGGGGTTGGGGCCTGGCAGTTCTTC; cdr3_aa: CASGNQGVGAWQFF
j_call: TRBJ2-1; clone_size: once; v_call: TRBV7-9; d_call: TRBD1; cdr3_nt: TGTGCCAGCATACCGGGACAGCGATCCTACAATGAGCAGTTCTTC; cdr3_aa: CASIPGQRSYNEQFF
j_call: TRBJ1-2; clone_size: .; v_call: TRBV4-1; d_call: .; cdr3_nt: TGCGCCAGCAGCCAAGATAGGCAGGGGAGGTGGGGCTACACCTTC; cdr3_aa: CASSQDRQGRWGYTF
j_call: TRBJ2-1; clone_size: medium-sized; v_call: TRBV2; d_call: TRBD2; cdr3_nt: TGTGCCAGCTCGGAGCTAGCGGGGGAGGCCTACAATGAGCAGTTCTTC; cdr3_aa: CASSELAGEAYNEQFF
j_call: TRBJ2-5; clone_size: .; v_call: TRBV5-4; d_call: TRBD1; cdr3_nt: TGTGCCAGCAGCTGGGACAGGGGGCGGGAGACCCAGTACTTC; cdr3_aa: CASSWDRGRETQYF
j_call: TRBJ2-7; clone_size: .; v_call: TRBV10-1; d_call: TRBD1; cdr3_nt: TGCGCCAGCAGCCTCGACAGGGTTGGGGACGAGCAGTACTTC; cdr3_aa: CASSLDRVGDEQYF
j_call: TRBJ1-3; clone_size: .; v_call: TRBV7-8; d_call: TRBD1; cdr3_nt: TGTGCCAGCAGCTCCACGGACAGGGCTTTTACTGGAAACACCATATATTTT; cdr3_aa: CASSSTDRAFTGNTIYF
j_call: TRBJ2-1; clone_size: .; v_call: TRBV10-1; d_call: .; cdr3_nt: TGCGCCAGCAGTGAGACGGGGCTGGATGAGCAGTTCTTC; cdr3_aa: CASSETGLDEQFF
j_call: TRBJ2-1; clone_size: .; v_call: TRBV6-1; d_call: .; cdr3_nt: TGTGCCAGCAAATGGGGGATGAATGAGCAGTTCTTC; cdr3_aa: CASKWGMNEQFF
j_call: TRBJ1-3; clone_size: .; v_call: TRBV19; d_call: .; cdr3_nt: TGTGCCAGCCTGGGTCTATACTCTGGAAACACCATATATTTT; cdr3_aa: CASLGLYSGNTIYF
j_call: TRBJ2-2; clone_size: .; v_call: TRBV9; d_call: TRBD2; cdr3_nt: TGTGCCAGCAGCGTAAGGGCTAGCGGGAACACCGGGGAGCTGTTTTTT; cdr3_aa: CASSVRASGNTGELFF
j_call: TRBJ1-5; clone_size: few; v_call: TRBV19; d_call: TRBD1; cdr3_nt: TGTGCCAGCTTGGGCTTGGACAGGGCGAGAAATCAGCCCCAGCATTTT; cdr3_aa: CASLGLDRARNQPQHF
j_call: TRBJ1-3; clone_size: .; v_call: TRBV19; d_call: TRBD1; cdr3_nt: TGTGCCAGTAGTAGTAACAGGGGGCTTCGGAACACCATATATTTT; cdr3_aa: CASSSNRGLRNTIYF
j_call: TRBJ1-1; clone_size: .; v_call: TRBV7-8; d_call: .; cdr3_nt: TGTGCCAGCAGCAGGAGCACCGGGGTGAACACTGAAGCTTTCTTT; cdr3_aa: CASSRSTGVNTEAFF
j_call: TRBJ1-1; clone_size: .; v_call: TRBV4-1; d_call: TRBD1; cdr3_nt: TGCGCCAGCAGCCATGACAGGGGGGGGCACACTGAAGCTTTCTTT; cdr3_aa: CASSHDRGGHTEAFF
j_call: TRBJ1-1; clone_size: .; v_call: TRBV2; d_call: .; cdr3_nt: TGTGCCAGCGGGGACGGGGTGTTGAACACTGAAGCTTTCTTT; cdr3_aa: CASGDGVLNTEAFF
j_call: TRBJ1-2; clone_size: .; v_call: TRBV19; d_call: .; cdr3_nt: TGTGCCAGTAGCCTGAACAGGGTTGGCTATGGCTACACCTTC; cdr3_aa: CASSLNRVGYGYTF
j_call: TRBJ1-1; clone_size: once; v_call: TRBV2; d_call: .; cdr3_nt: TGTGCCACAGGGCTAGACTTTCAGGCTGAAGCTTTCTTT; cdr3_aa: CATGLDFQAEAFF
j_call: TRBJ1-5; clone_size: few; v_call: TRBV27; d_call: .; cdr3_nt: TGTGCCAGCAGGGCCAGCAATCAGCCCCAGCATTTT; cdr3_aa: CASRASNQPQHF
j_call: TRBJ1-1; clone_size: .; v_call: TRBV7-6; d_call: .; cdr3_nt: TGTGCCAGCAGCTACCCGGGACACAGTATCACTGAAGCTTTCTTT; cdr3_aa: CASSYPGHSITEAFF
j_call: TRBJ1-1; clone_size: .; v_call: TRBV10-1; d_call: .; cdr3_nt: TGCGCCAGCAGTGAACAGGGTAGGCGAGGAGCTTTCTTT; cdr3_aa: CASSEQGRRGAFF
j_call: TRBJ1-1; clone_size: .; v_call: TRBV5-1; d_call: .; cdr3_nt: TGCGCCAGCAGCCCCGATGCGGGGTTCACTGAAGCTTTCTTT; cdr3_aa: CASSPDAGFTEAFF
j_call: TRBJ2-6; clone_size: .; v_call: TRBV4-1; d_call: .; cdr3_nt: TGCGCCAGCAGCCAAGATGGAGGGGGCGCTGGGGCCAACGTCCTGACTTTC; cdr3_aa: CASSQDGGGAGANVLTF
j_call: TRBJ2-7; clone_size: .; v_call: TRBV5-6; d_call: .; cdr3_nt: TGTGCCAGCAGCTTGGCGGCAGGCGAGCAGTACTTC; cdr3_aa: CASSLAAGEQYF
j_call: TRBJ2-7; clone_size: few; v_call: TRBV19; d_call: .; cdr3_nt: TGTGCCAGTAGCGGTCGTCTGGGCGGAGATTACGAGCAGTACTTC; cdr3_aa: CASSGRLGGDYEQYF
j_call: TRBJ1-2; clone_size: .; v_call: TRBV29-1; d_call: .; cdr3_nt: TGCAGCTCCCGAGACCGAGGGGATGGCTACACCTTC; cdr3_aa: CSSRDRGDGYTF
j_call: TRBJ2-7; clone_size: .; v_call: TRBV5-1; d_call: .; cdr3_nt: TGCGCCAGCAGCACGTCAGGGACCTACGAGCAGTACTTC; cdr3_aa: CASSTSGTYEQYF
j_call: TRBJ1-4; clone_size: .; v_call: TRBV4-1; d_call: .; cdr3_nt: TGCGCCAGCAGCCAAGAAGCAACTAATGAAAAACTGTTTTTT; cdr3_aa: CASSQEATNEKLFF
j_call: TRBJ2-2; clone_size: once; v_call: TRBV5-5; d_call: TRBD2; cdr3_nt: TGTGCCAGCAGCGTCCTAGCGGGGAGGGACACCGGGGAGCTGTTTTTT; cdr3_aa: CASSVLAGRDTGELFF
j_call: TRBJ2-1; clone_size: .; v_call: TRBV5-5; d_call: TRBD1; cdr3_nt: TGTGCCAGCAGCTTAGCACAGGGGGACTACAATGAGCAGTTCTTC; cdr3_aa: CASSLAQGDYNEQFF
j_call: TRBJ1-4; clone_size: many; v_call: TRBV6-1; d_call: .; cdr3_nt: TGTGCCAGCAGACAGGACGATGAAAAACTGTTTTTT; cdr3_aa: CASRQDDEKLFF
j_call: TRBJ1-4; clone_size: .; v_call: TRBV5-1; d_call: TRBD1; cdr3_nt: TGCGCCAGCAGCTTTTCCGGGACAGTCGAAGAAAAACTGTTTTTT; cdr3_aa: CASSFSGTVEEKLFF
j_call: TRBJ1-5; clone_size: .; v_call: TRBV10-3; d_call: .; cdr3_nt: TGTGCCATCAGTGAAGGGGGAGGCGGCAATCAGCCCCAGCATTTT; cdr3_aa: CAISEGGGGNQPQHF
j_call: TRBJ2-2; clone_size: .; v_call: TRBV9; d_call: .; cdr3_nt: TGTGCCAGCAGCCCTGGTACCGGGGAGCTGTTTTTT; cdr3_aa: CASSPGTGELFF
j_call: TRBJ1-3; clone_size: once; v_call: TRBV5-1; d_call: TRBD1; cdr3_nt: TGCGCCAGCAGCTCGACAGGGCCCCTCTCTGGAAACACCATATATTTT; cdr3_aa: CASSSTGPLSGNTIYF
j_call: TRBJ1-2; clone_size: few; v_call: TRBV5-5; d_call: .; cdr3_nt: TGTGCCAGCAGCTTGGATTGGTCCAACTATGGCTACACCTTC; cdr3_aa: CASSLDWSNYGYTF
j_call: TRBJ1-1; clone_size: .; v_call: TRBV5-6; d_call: .; cdr3_nt: TGTGCCAGCAGCTTGGGGGGCCTTGAAGCTTTCTTT; cdr3_aa: CASSLGGLEAFF
j_call: TRBJ1-1; clone_size: .; v_call: TRBV19; d_call: .; cdr3_nt: TGTGCCAGTAGTATCTTACCCTCCTCAGGGGTGAACACTGAAGCTTTCTTT; cdr3_aa: CASSILPSSGVNTEAFF